This TCR beta chain was captured by sequencing in a study of CD8+CD57+ T cells in acquired aplastic anemia. Across the study: The study obtained an average of around 3.4 ug of DNA from sorted CD4+ and CD8+ cells. The study's findings and limits: Found in both controls and patients were about 30 CD8+ CDR3 sequences.

Patients included in sequencing had previously demonstrated CD8+CD57+ cell expansion by flow cytometry. Among the patients, all had severe acquired aplastic anemia. CDR3 and TCR beta VDJ profiling relied on genomic DNA as the template. MiXCR, run by TCRdb on the reads, gives a single entry per CDR3 protein. The sample consists of 450,000 to 600,000 distinct CDR3 sequences, roughly 34% of them appearing once. This clonotype showed up just a few times. What it binds is unknown. This CDR3 spans 16 amino acids. Germline V gene sequence: CDR1 DFQATT, CDR2 SNEGSKA (reference sequence). Trimming left V 0 bases short and J 3 bases short, with 12 bases between.

This TCR came from a human donor with aplastic anemia. This sequence joins TRBV20-1 and TRBJ1-6, with a weak D call TRBD1 (6 bases). Sequences were obtained from sorted CD4+, CD8+, or CD8+CD57+ T cells (not recorded which) from PBMCs. The CDR3 region has the DNA TGCAGTGCTAGAGATCGAGCCAGGGGCTATAATTCACCCCTCCACTTT. It codes for CSARDRARGYNSPLHF.